These T cell receptor beta chains were read from a single sample in a study of cytomegalovirus exposure and HLA in healthy donors. Here immunoSEQ multiplex PCR was the method, and the copy in TCRdb shows in-frame clones only, minus some. Among some 120,000 clones listed, 80% were seen once. Material: PBMCs. Every receptor here comes from a man in his forties in good health and CMV-seronegative. Both conserved end residues are part of each CDR3. The order of the fields is CDR3 protein, CDR3 DNA, clone size, CDR3 length, V gene, D gene, J gene. D genes are given only for firm matches. Not all rows give a size; the values are once, few, many and, for expanded clones, a class.

CDR3 protein: CAWRRDSYEQYF; CDR3 DNA: TGTGCCTGGAGGAGGGACTCCTACGAGCAGTACTTC; clone size: few; CDR3 length: 12; V gene: TRBV30; D gene: .; J gene: TRBJ2-7
CDR3 protein: CASSPPGQQDYEQYF; CDR3 DNA: TGTGCCAGCTCACCACCGGGCCAACAGGACTACGAGCAGTACTTC; clone size: .; CDR3 length: 15; V gene: TRBV18; D gene: .; J gene: TRBJ2-7
CDR3 protein: CASSLGQFNGYTF; CDR3 DNA: TGTGCCAGCAGTTTAGGACAGTTCAATGGCTACACCTTC; clone size: few; CDR3 length: 13; V gene: TRBV6-5; D gene: .; J gene: TRBJ1-2
CDR3 protein: CASSRQANNNYGYTF; CDR3 DNA: TGTGCCAGTAGCCGACAGGCGAACAACAACTATGGCTACACCTTC; clone size: few; CDR3 length: 15; V gene: TRBV19; D gene: .; J gene: TRBJ1-2
CDR3 protein: CVRSLGQNTEAFF; CDR3 DNA: TGTGTCAGAAGCTTAGGACAGAACACTGAAGCTTTCTTT; clone size: once; CDR3 length: 13; V gene: TRBV7-5; D gene: .; J gene: TRBJ1-1
CDR3 protein: CASRLAGASTDTQYF; CDR3 DNA: TGTGCCAGCAGGCTAGCGGGCGCTAGCACAGATACGCAGTATTTT; clone size: .; CDR3 length: 15; V gene: TRBV2; D gene: TRBD2; J gene: TRBJ2-3
CDR3 protein: CASSSRGNEFSEQFF; CDR3 DNA: TGTGCCAGCAGCTCCCGGGGTAACGAGTTTAGTGAGCAGTTCTTC; clone size: few; CDR3 length: 15; V gene: TRBV7-9; D gene: .; J gene: TRBJ2-1
CDR3 protein: CASSPAGSGGSNQPQHF; CDR3 DNA: TGTGCCAGCAGCCCAGCGGGCTCGGGGGGTAGCAATCAGCCCCAGCATTTT; clone size: few; CDR3 length: 17; V gene: TRBV7-6; D gene: .; J gene: TRBJ1-5
CDR3 protein: CASSDGQNYEQYF; CDR3 DNA: TGTGCCAGCAGTGACGGACAAAACTACGAGCAGTACTTC; clone size: .; CDR3 length: 13; V gene: TRBV2; D gene: .; J gene: TRBJ2-7
CDR3 protein: CASSQDLGQGPQETQYF; CDR3 DNA: TGCGCCAGCAGCCAAGATCTGGGACAGGGTCCCCAAGAGACCCAGTACTTC; clone size: .; CDR3 length: 17; V gene: TRBV4-1; D gene: TRBD1; J gene: TRBJ2-5
CDR3 protein: CASTPGQGAGEQFF; CDR3 DNA: TGTGCCAGTACACCGGGACAGGGGGCTGGTGAGCAGTTCTTC; clone size: .; CDR3 length: 14; V gene: TRBV28; D gene: TRBD1; J gene: TRBJ2-1
CDR3 protein: CASSLGRLAGSTDTQYF; CDR3 DNA: TGCGCCAGCAGCTTGGGAAGACTAGCGGGTAGCACAGATACGCAGTATTTT; clone size: few; CDR3 length: 17; V gene: TRBV5-1; D gene: TRBD2; J gene: TRBJ2-3
CDR3 protein: CSVESRPGMSDTEAFF; CDR3 DNA: TGCAGCGTTGAATCCCGCCCCGGGATGTCGGACACTGAAGCTTTCTTT; clone size: .; CDR3 length: 16; V gene: TRBV29-1; D gene: .; J gene: TRBJ1-1
CDR3 protein: CASSSPGTGDEQYF; CDR3 DNA: TGTGCCAGCAGTTCTCCCGGGACAGGAGACGAGCAGTACTTC; clone size: few; CDR3 length: 14; V gene: TRBV28; D gene: TRBD1; J gene: TRBJ2-7
CDR3 protein: CASSAGTAGNTIYF; CDR3 DNA: TGTGCCAGCAGCGCGGGGACAGCTGGAAACACCATATATTTT; clone size: .; CDR3 length: 14; V gene: TRBV5-4; D gene: TRBD1; J gene: TRBJ1-3
CDR3 protein: CASSLVGGTNTEAFF; CDR3 DNA: TGTGCCAGCAGCTTAGTCGGGGGTACCAACACTGAAGCTTTCTTT; clone size: .; CDR3 length: 15; V gene: TRBV7-8; D gene: .; J gene: TRBJ1-1
CDR3 protein: CASSQGQPGSYEQYF; CDR3 DNA: TGCGCCAGCAGCCAGGGACAGCCGGGTTCTTACGAGCAGTACTTC; clone size: .; CDR3 length: 15; V gene: TRBV5-1; D gene: TRBD1; J gene: TRBJ2-7
CDR3 protein: CASSVGYIGGLAGVGEQFF; CDR3 DNA: TGTGCCAGCAGCGTAGGCTATATTGGGGGACTAGCGGGAGTAGGTGAGCAGTTCTTC; clone size: .; CDR3 length: 19; V gene: TRBV9; D gene: TRBD2; J gene: TRBJ2-1
CDR3 protein: CASTTWSGNSYEQYF; CDR3 DNA: TGCGCCAGTACAACGTGGTCAGGGAACTCCTACGAGCAGTACTTC; clone size: .; CDR3 length: 15; V gene: TRBV5-1; D gene: .; J gene: TRBJ2-7
CDR3 protein: CASSAEQGSYNEQFF; CDR3 DNA: TGTGCCAGCAGCGCCGAACAGGGGTCCTACAATGAGCAGTTCTTC; clone size: .; CDR3 length: 15; V gene: TRBV7-2; D gene: TRBD1; J gene: TRBJ2-1
CDR3 protein: CASALRIGNEKLFF; CDR3 DNA: TGTGCCAGCGCACTAAGGATCGGTAATGAAAAACTGTTTTTT; clone size: few; CDR3 length: 14; V gene: TRBV7-2; D gene: .; J gene: TRBJ1-4
CDR3 protein: CASSPPYGSGELFF; CDR3 DNA: TGTGCCAGCAGTCCGCCCTACGGGTCCGGGGAGCTGTTTTTT; clone size: .; CDR3 length: 14; V gene: TRBV28; D gene: .; J gene: TRBJ2-2
CDR3 protein: CASSYSKDQPQHF; CDR3 DNA: TGTGCCAGCAGTTACAGCAAAGATCAGCCCCAGCATTTT; clone size: .; CDR3 length: 13; V gene: TRBV6-6; D gene: .; J gene: TRBJ1-5
CDR3 protein: CASSYAGQGAYEQYF; CDR3 DNA: TGTGCCAGCAGTTACGCGGGACAGGGGGCTTACGAGCAGTACTTC; clone size: .; CDR3 length: 15; V gene: TRBV6-5; D gene: TRBD1; J gene: TRBJ2-7
CDR3 protein: CASRLLQGENQPQHF; CDR3 DNA: TGTGCCAGCAGGCTGTTGCAGGGTGAAAATCAGCCCCAGCATTTT; clone size: .; CDR3 length: 15; V gene: TRBV28; D gene: .; J gene: TRBJ1-5
CDR3 protein: CASSSSRLSNQPQHF; CDR3 DNA: TGTGCCAGCAGTTCCTCTCGACTGTCCAATCAGCCCCAGCATTTT; clone size: .; CDR3 length: 15; V gene: TRBV6-5; D gene: .; J gene: TRBJ1-5
CDR3 protein: CASSSSGGEDTQYF; CDR3 DNA: TGCGCCAGCAGCTCCTCGGGGGGCGAGGATACGCAGTATTTT; clone size: .; CDR3 length: 14; V gene: TRBV5-1; D gene: .; J gene: TRBJ2-3
CDR3 protein: CASSGGTGLAYEQYF; CDR3 DNA: TGTGCCAGCAGCGGAGGGACAGGGCTAGCCTACGAGCAGTACTTC; clone size: .; CDR3 length: 15; V gene: TRBV5-6; D gene: TRBD1; J gene: TRBJ2-7
CDR3 protein: CASSPIPGQGAGEQYF; CDR3 DNA: TGCGCCAGCAGCCCCATTCCGGGACAGGGGGCGGGGGAGCAGTACTTC; clone size: .; CDR3 length: 16; V gene: TRBV5-1; D gene: TRBD1; J gene: TRBJ2-7
CDR3 protein: CASRLAGGPEQYF; CDR3 DNA: TGTGCCAGCAGGTTAGCGGGAGGCCCCGAGCAGTACTTC; clone size: .; CDR3 length: 13; V gene: TRBV6-1; D gene: TRBD2; J gene: TRBJ2-7
CDR3 protein: CASSRTSGGLEQYF; CDR3 DNA: TGTGCCAGCAGCAGGACTAGCGGGGGCCTCGAGCAGTACTTC; clone size: .; CDR3 length: 14; V gene: TRBV7-2; D gene: TRBD2; J gene: TRBJ2-7
CDR3 protein: CASSGQGYEQYF; CDR3 DNA: TGTGCCAGCAGTGGACAGGGCTACGAGCAGTACTTC; clone size: .; CDR3 length: 12; V gene: TRBV2; D gene: TRBD1; J gene: TRBJ2-7
CDR3 protein: CASSPYRVGYTF; CDR3 DNA: TGTGCCAGCAGCCCGTACAGGGTTGGCTACACCTTC; clone size: .; CDR3 length: 12; V gene: TRBV6-1; D gene: .; J gene: TRBJ1-2
CDR3 protein: CASSHGQGQETQYF; CDR3 DNA: TGTGCCAGCAGCCACGGACAGGGACAAGAGACCCAGTACTTC; clone size: once; CDR3 length: 14; V gene: TRBV13; D gene: TRBD1; J gene: TRBJ2-5
CDR3 protein: CASSFSIRENTGELFF; CDR3 DNA: TGTGCCAGCAGCTTTAGTATCCGGGAGAACACCGGGGAGCTGTTTTTT; clone size: .; CDR3 length: 16; V gene: TRBV7-2; D gene: .; J gene: TRBJ2-2
CDR3 protein: CSVVRGSETQYF; CDR3 DNA: TGCAGCGTTGTGCGGGGCTCCGAGACCCAGTACTTC; clone size: .; CDR3 length: 12; V gene: TRBV29-1; D gene: .; J gene: TRBJ2-5
CDR3 protein: CASSLGDYGYTF; CDR3 DNA: TGTGCCAGCAGCTTAGGAGACTATGGCTACACCTTC; clone size: .; CDR3 length: 12; V gene: TRBV7-2; D gene: .; J gene: TRBJ1-2
CDR3 protein: CASSTRQTSYNEQFF; CDR3 DNA: TGTGCCAGCAGTACGCGACAGACCTCCTACAATGAGCAGTTCTTC; clone size: .; CDR3 length: 15; V gene: TRBV28; D gene: .; J gene: TRBJ2-1
CDR3 protein: CASSRETGAPHF; CDR3 DNA: TGTGCCAGTAGTAGGGAAACAGGGGCCCCGCATTTT; clone size: .; CDR3 length: 12; V gene: TRBV19; D gene: TRBD1; J gene: TRBJ1-5
CDR3 protein: CASSLGTGEQPQHF; CDR3 DNA: TGTGCCAGCAGCCTCGGGACAGGGGAACAGCCCCAGCATTTT; clone size: .; CDR3 length: 14; V gene: TRBV7-9; D gene: TRBD1; J gene: TRBJ1-5
CDR3 protein: CASSLLGRSTDTQYF; CDR3 DNA: TGTGCCAGTAGTCTCCTGGGGCGGAGCACAGATACGCAGTATTTT; clone size: .; CDR3 length: 15; V gene: TRBV19; D gene: .; J gene: TRBJ2-3
CDR3 protein: CASSRPGQKETQYF; CDR3 DNA: TGTGCCAGCAGCCGACCGGGACAGAAAGAGACCCAGTACTTC; clone size: .; CDR3 length: 14; V gene: TRBV7-6; D gene: TRBD1; J gene: TRBJ2-5
CDR3 protein: CASSPQGSGELFF; CDR3 DNA: TGTGCCAGCAGCCCACAGGGGTCCGGGGAGCTGTTTTTT; clone size: .; CDR3 length: 13; V gene: TRBV5-4; D gene: TRBD1; J gene: TRBJ2-2
CDR3 protein: CASSSGVPPVEQYF; CDR3 DNA: TGTGCCAGCAGCTCGGGAGTACCCCCCGTCGAGCAGTACTTC; clone size: .; CDR3 length: 14; V gene: TRBV28; D gene: .; J gene: TRBJ2-7